This entry lists 15 T cell receptor beta chains sequenced from one sample in a study of T cell repertoires in aging, cancer and after chemotherapy. A mixed TRB-A/B primer pool amplified rearranged TRB by multiplex touch-down PCR. TCRdb used MiXCR to reprocess the multiplex PCR reads, holding one entry per CDR3 protein. The table includes about 4,900 distinct CDR3 sequences, roughly 49% detected once. Amplification of TCR beta used genomic DNA extracted from peripheral blood. The specimen was blood. The receptors were gathered from a human donor in good health.

By sample share, this clonotype is medium-sized (0.01 to 0.1%). The chain has TRBV29-1 and TRBJ2-5, with 8 bases fitting TRBD1. CDR1 and CDR2 (germline): SQVTM, ANQGSEA. J gave up 5 bases and V 2 bases, and 7 bases lay outside the gene matches. This CDR3 has 14 amino acids. The CDR3 nucleotides are TGCAGCGTTGAATGGCCAGGGGGCCTTGAGACCCAGTACTTC. Translated: CSVEWPGGLETQYF.

The rearrangement links TRBV19 to TRBJ2-7; 7 nucleotides match TRBD1. J was trimmed by 2 bases and V by 0 bases; bases with no gene match: 4. CDR1 and CDR2 from the germline V gene are LNHDA and SQIVND (reference sequence). This CDR3 is 15 amino acids long. CDR3 protein: CASSIDATGTYEQYF. Here the CDR3 DNA reads TGTGCCAGTAGTATAGATGCGACAGGGACCTACGAGCAGTACTTC.

This clonotype has a handful of counts. The V gene is TRBV30, the J gene TRBJ2-7, with 9 bases lining up with TRBD1. Per the germline V gene, CDR1 is GTSNPN and CDR2 is SVGIG (reference sequence). V was clipped by 1 base and J by 7 bases; unmatched bases: 5. The CDR3 spans 13 residues. This CDR3 reads CAWSDGQGPEQYF. The CDR3 DNA reads as TGTGCCTGGAGTGATGGACAGGGGCCGGAGCAGTACTTC. Using reference TRBV30 and TRBJ2-7 for the parts outside the CDR3, the full variable domain is SQTIHQWPATLVQPVGSPLSLECTVEGTSNPNLYWYRQAAGRGLQLLFYSVGIGQISSEVPQNLSASRPQDRQFILSSKKLLLSDSGFYLCAWSDGQGPEQYFGPGTRLTVT.

This clonotype has just a few counts. The CDR3 coding sequence is TGTGCCAGCACCTCGCTAGCCTTCACAGATACGCAGTATTTT. Its protein product is CASTSLAFTDTQYF. V gene TRBV27 combines with J gene TRBJ2-3; a weak D match, TRBD2 (5 bases). Germline values: CDR1 MNHEY, CDR2 SMNVEV (reference sequence). V was shortened by 7 bases and J by 2 bases, with 13 bases between the two germline ends. The CDR3 sequence is 14 residues long.

This clonotype was detected a few times. The chain carries TRBV7-9 and TRBJ2-7; possibly TRBD1 for D (6 bases). The CDR3 extends over 16 amino acids. Trimming left V 1 base short and J 3 bases short, with 16 bases between. Germline assignment: CDR1 SEHNR and CDR2 FQNEAQ (reference sequence). The CDR3 here is CASSLVSGTLDYEQYF. CDR3 nucleotide sequence: TGTGCCAGCAGCTTAGTCTCCGGGACACTAGACTACGAGCAGTACTTC.

Comment on this clonotype: Germline is not matched at one junction end, which may reflect a read error. This rearrangement joins TRBV19 to TRBJ2-2, with unresolved D. The germline V gene has CDR1 LNHDA and CDR2 SQIVND (reference sequence). The CDR3 length is 12 residues. As DNA, the CDR3 is TGTGCCAGTACCCCGAAAACCGGGGAGCTGTTTTTT. This encodes CASTPKTGELFF. The full variable domain, with the rest looked up from reference TRBV19 and TRBJ2-2, is DGGITQSPKYLFRKEGQNVTLSCEQNLNHDAMYWYRQDPGQGLRLIYYSQIVNDFQKGDIAEGYSVSREKKESFPLTVTSAQKNPTAFYLCASTPKTGELFFGEGSRLTVL.

This chain uses TRBV5-5 with TRBJ1-4, with 7 bases matching TRBD1. Germline assignment: CDR1 SGHKS and CDR2 YYEKEE (reference sequence). V lost 3 bases, J lost 6 bases, and 8 bases stayed unmatched. The CDR3 consists of 15 residues. The CDR3 loop reads CASSSTGTIDEKLFF. CDR3 nucleotide sequence: TGTGCCAGCAGCTCGACAGGGACGATCGATGAAAAACTGTTTTTT.

In the case of this clonotype: An end of the junction differs from the germline gene, which may be a read error. The chain carries TRBV7-2 and TRBJ1-6, with 7 bases matching TRBD1. The CDR3 spans 18 residues. CDR1 is SGHTA and CDR2 is FQGNSA in the germline V gene. This CDR3 reads CASSLGQVGSSYNSPLHF. The CDR3 bases are TGTGCCAGCAGTTTAGGACAGGTGGGCAGCTCCTATAATTCACCCCTCCACTTT.

The V and J genes are TRBV19 and TRBJ2-1; TRBD2 agrees at 7 bases. In germline, CDR1 is LNHDA, CDR2 SQIVND (reference sequence). Unmatched junction bases numbered 2, after V lost 1 base and J lost 8 bases. The CDR3 is 13 amino acids. CDR3 nucleotide sequence: TGTGCCAGTAGTATAGGGGGGGGGTATGAGCAGTTCTTC. Translating gives CASSIGGGYEQFF.

By share, this clonotype ranks as large. The J gene is TRBJ1-2, the V gene TRBV5-6; D might be TRBD1 (5 bases). Germline V gene lookup returns CDR1 SGHDT and CDR2 YYEEEE. The CDR3 has 15 residues. V was cut by 2 bases and J by 3 bases, with 14 bases left in between. CDR3 loop: CASSFFEGVDYGYTF. In DNA, the CDR3 is TGTGCCAGCAGCTTTTTTGAAGGGGTCGACTATGGCTACACCTTC.

Only a few counts were recorded for this clonotype. The V call is TRBV30, the J call TRBJ2-7, with D unresolved. The germline gives CDR1 GTSNPN, CDR2 SVGIG (reference sequence). V lost 2 bases to trimming and J lost 3 bases, with 8 bases between them. CDR3 length: 12 residues. For the CDR3, the DNA is TGTGCCTGGAGTTCGGTCAACTACGAGCAGTACTTC. Its translation: CAWSSVNYEQYF.

This clonotype is labeled hyperexpanded. V and J are TRBV6-2 or TRBV6-3 and TRBJ2-7, with D perhaps TRBD1 or TRBD2 (5 bases each). CDR1 and CDR2 (germline): MNHEY, SVGEGT. V gave up 5 bases and J gave up 1 base, with 18 bases separating them. This CDR3 is built from 16 residues. The CDR3 nucleotides are TGTGCCAGCAGTGGAGCCGGGACGGACCTTTCCTACGAGCAGTACTTC. Translated, it gives CASSGAGTDLSYEQYF.

This clonotype came up a few times. The gene calls are TRBV19 and TRBJ1-1; D ambiguous. The CDR3 contains 13 residues. V was pared by 1 base and J by 4 bases, with 7 bases between. Germline assignment: CDR1 LNHDA and CDR2 SQIVND (reference sequence). CDR3 in DNA: TGTGCCAGTAGTATAGTAGTAGCCACTGAAGCTTTCTTT. Amino acid sequence: CASSIVVATEAFF.

This clonotype was counted a few times. The chain links TRBV30 to TRBJ2-2, with 8 bases aligning to TRBD1. The trim removed 7 bases at V and 7 bases at J, leaving 2 bases unmatched. The germline CDR1 and CDR2 sequences are GTSNPN and SVGIG (reference sequence). The CDR3 length is 11 residues. CDR3 region: CASTGGGELFF. The CDR3 DNA follows: TGTGCCTCTACAGGGGGCGGGGAGCTGTTTTTT.

This clonotype turned up a few times. This chain uses TRBV19 with TRBJ2-2; weak D call: TRBD2 (7 bases). Trimming pared 8 bases from V and 4 bases from J, leaving 11 bases between. The CDR3 is 13 amino acids. The V gene's germline CDR1 is LNHDA and CDR2 SQIVND (reference sequence). The CDR3 region is CASEGGITGELFF. The CDR3 nucleotides read TGTGCCAGTGAGGGGGGGATCACCGGGGAGCTGTTTTTT.